The text below deals with one TCR beta chain. The CDR3 runs 15 residues. Germline V gene data show CDR1 as DFQATT and CDR2 as SNEGSKA (reference sequence). Trimming cost V 1 base and J 8 bases; bases outside gene matches: 6. The data belong to a study of CD8 T cells in Susac syndrome. Looking at the study overall: When their blood was taken, the Susac syndrome patients had either not yet had any therapy, were taking corticosteroids, or were taking intravenous immunoglobulin alone.

CD8+ and CD4+ T cells taken from blood had their TCR beta sequenced. An input of about 0.5 to 1 ug of RNA was subjected to reverse transcription using random hexamers. TCRdb re-derived calls from the immunoSEQ multiplex PCR reads in MiXCR, one entry per CDR3 protein. The repertoire holds roughly 200,000 distinct CDR3 sequences, with just under 95% as singletons. Specimen: CD4+ T cells from PBMCs. This chain connects TRBV20-1 to TRBJ2-1; 12 nucleotides align to TRBD2. The sequence derives from a human donor with Susac syndrome. The CDR3 protein is CSARATSGGFDEQFF. CDR3 nucleotides: TGCAGTGCTAGAGCTACTAGCGGGGGGTTCGATGAGCAGTTCTTC.